The rows below give T cell receptor beta chains drawn from one sample of a study of identical twins. TCRdb passed the 5' RACE reads through MiXCR, listing each CDR3 protein once. The sample contains 690,000 or so distinct CDR3 sequences, around 6.1% of which appear only once. Source material: naive T cells sorted from blood. The receptors originated from a young man in good health. CDR3s include the opening cysteine and the closing phenylalanine or tryptophan. Fields, in order: J gene, V gene, CDR3 protein.

j_call: TRBJ2-5
v_call: TRBV12-3/TRBV12-4
cdr3_aa: CASSSERSGQETQYF

j_call: TRBJ2-1
v_call: TRBV6-2/TRBV6-3
cdr3_aa: CADETGREGNNEQFF

j_call: TRBJ2-2
v_call: TRBV27
cdr3_aa: CASTLAPFRQTKELFF

j_call: TRBJ1-2
v_call: TRBV11-1
cdr3_aa: CASSPRIFGHALNYGYTF

j_call: TRBJ1-2
v_call: TRBV20-1
cdr3_aa: CSAISGANYGYTF

j_call: TRBJ2-3
v_call: TRBV7-2
cdr3_aa: CASSSTPQGVAGAQYF

j_call: TRBJ2-3
v_call: TRBV3-1
cdr3_aa: CASSRGLAGSGADTQYF

j_call: TRBJ1-5
v_call: TRBV28
cdr3_aa: CASSLRWDSINQPQHF

j_call: TRBJ2-7
v_call: TRBV6-5
cdr3_aa: CASSYSGNYEQYF

j_call: TRBJ2-3
v_call: TRBV4-3
cdr3_aa: CASSQDRVRIITDTQYF

j_call: TRBJ1-3
v_call: TRBV7-2
cdr3_aa: CASSRRNTIYF

j_call: TRBJ2-6
v_call: TRBV7-8
cdr3_aa: CASSLARQPDSGANVLTF

j_call: TRBJ2-1
v_call: TRBV20-1
cdr3_aa: CSARDRRALDRYNEQFF

j_call: TRBJ2-1
v_call: TRBV27
cdr3_aa: CASSFGPRWFF

j_call: TRBJ1-4
v_call: TRBV7-9
cdr3_aa: CASSLSQVPNEKLFF

j_call: TRBJ2-7
v_call: TRBV25-1
cdr3_aa: CASSEWGQNYEQYF

j_call: TRBJ2-5
v_call: TRBV20-1
cdr3_aa: CSAEKGETQYF

j_call: TRBJ2-3
v_call: TRBV28
cdr3_aa: CASSFDLGTGPDTQYF

j_call: TRBJ2-5
v_call: TRBV12-3/TRBV12-4
cdr3_aa: CASSLVGGGVIQETQYF

j_call: TRBJ2-1
v_call: TRBV20-1
cdr3_aa: CSARPKLAGPYNEQFF

j_call: TRBJ2-3
v_call: TRBV12-3/TRBV12-4
cdr3_aa: CASSPAPSTDTQYF

j_call: TRBJ1-5
v_call: TRBV2
cdr3_aa: CASSESAGRNQPQHF

j_call: TRBJ2-2
v_call: TRBV6-1
cdr3_aa: CASTYSGLATNTGELFF

j_call: TRBJ2-1
v_call: TRBV5-1
cdr3_aa: CASSLRDGLGEQFF

j_call: TRBJ2-3
v_call: TRBV12-3/TRBV12-4
cdr3_aa: CASSLSGGLGTDTQYF

j_call: TRBJ2-5
v_call: TRBV9
cdr3_aa: CASSVGAGRETQYF

j_call: TRBJ2-7
v_call: TRBV12-5
cdr3_aa: CASGLRSRGLLNF

j_call: TRBJ2-7
v_call: TRBV10-3
cdr3_aa: CAIVRDRGAGEQYF

j_call: TRBJ2-7
v_call: TRBV19
cdr3_aa: CATLSTSGGRGIEQYF

j_call: TRBJ2-1
v_call: TRBV11-3
cdr3_aa: CASSPRPTLYNEQFF

j_call: TRBJ2-1
v_call: TRBV6-1
cdr3_aa: CASSEGTYNEQFF

j_call: TRBJ1-1
v_call: TRBV29-1
cdr3_aa: CSNLLNTEAFF

j_call: TRBJ1-1
v_call: TRBV5-1
cdr3_aa: CASSQLATGENTEAFF

j_call: TRBJ2-4
v_call: TRBV12-3/TRBV12-4
cdr3_aa: CASSDRLDIQYF

j_call: TRBJ2-7
v_call: TRBV29-1
cdr3_aa: CSAGRDRAGEQYF

j_call: TRBJ2-7
v_call: TRBV20-1
cdr3_aa: CSASFSGSRVYEQYF